The rows below give T cell receptor beta chains drawn from one sample of a study of shared clonotypes between healthy human individuals. TCRdb keeps only in-frame clones here, not all; method: immunoSEQ multiplex PCR. Of 2 million to 2.5 million clones in the sample, approximately 95% are singletons; the top ten hold more than 0.1%. The sample consisted of naive CD4+ T cells sorted from blood. The receptors were sampled from a man aged 18 to 35 in good health. CDR3s include the opening cysteine and the closing phenylalanine or tryptophan. A D gene is named only where the DNA matches it firmly. Size is stated for part of the rows, as once, few or many counts, or as a class when the clone is expanded.

J	size	D	V	CDR3	DNA
TRBJ1-2	.	.	TRBV11-2	CASSRGNEGYTF	TGTGCCAGCAGCAGGGGGAACGAAGGCTACACCTTC
TRBJ1-1	.	.	TRBV10-3	CAISDRGGGDAFF	TGTGCCATCAGTGATCGTGGGGGAGGCGACGCTTTCTTT
TRBJ2-1	once	.	TRBV20-1	CSAPQGVEKFF	TGCAGTGCCCCACAGGGAGTGGAAAAGTTCTTC
TRBJ1-2	.	TRBD1	TRBV9	CASSVGVGTGRDFYGYTF	TGTGCCAGCAGCGTAGGCGTGGGGACAGGGAGAGATTTCTATGGCTACACCTTC
TRBJ2-7	.	.	TRBV6-1	CASSEIAYDEQYF	TGTGCCAGCAGTGAGATAGCCTATGACGAGCAGTACTTC
TRBJ2-3	.	.	TRBV7-3	CASSLTGPGRGRTDTQYF	TGTGCCAGCAGCTTAACTGGACCTGGGCGGGGGCGCACAGATACGCAGTATTTT
TRBJ1-2	.	.	TRBV7-2	CASSLGPFGYTF	TGTGCCAGCAGCTTGGGTCCCTTCGGCTACACCTTC
TRBJ2-1	.	.	TRBV5-4	CASSLLVGDRGEFF	TGTGCCAGCAGCCTTTTGGTGGGGGACCGCGGGGAGTTCTTC
TRBJ1-6	.	TRBD1	TRBV2	CASKTGSSYNSPLHF	TGTGCCAGCAAGACAGGGAGCTCCTATAATTCACCCCTCCACTTT
TRBJ2-5	.	TRBD1	TRBV5-1	CASTGTGVETQYF	TGCGCCAGCACCGGGACAGGGGTAGAGACCCAGTACTTC
TRBJ2-2	.	.	TRBV28	CVVGRTTGELFF	TGTGTAGTAGGCAGGACCACCGGGGAGCTGTTTTTT
TRBJ2-5	.	.	TRBV4-3	CASSQGVETQYF	TGCGCCAGCAGCCAGGGAGTCGAGACCCAGTACTTC
TRBJ2-1	once	TRBD2	TRBV7-7	CASSLGSGDYNEQFF	TGTGCTAGCAGCTTAGGTAGCGGGGACTACAATGAGCAGTTCTTC
TRBJ1-6	.	TRBD1	TRBV19	CASSTPGQGILYNSPLHF	TGTGCCAGTAGTACGCCGGGACAGGGGATACTCTATAATTCACCCCTCCACTTT
TRBJ2-7	.	.	TRBV6-6	CASSYIGGSYEQYF	TGTGCCAGCAGTTATATAGGGGGCTCCTACGAGCAGTACTTC
TRBJ1-6	.	.	TRBV30	CAWNPGGRNSPLHF	TGTGCCTGGAATCCCGGAGGCCGGAATTCACCCCTCCACTTT
TRBJ1-1	.	.	TRBV6-6	CAVYDVWGNTEAFF	TGTGCTGTATACGACGTGTGGGGGAACACTGAAGCTTTCTTT
TRBJ2-7	few	TRBD1	TRBV6-5	CASSSTGTGIEQYF	TGTGCCAGCAGTTCCACCGGGACAGGGATCGAGCAGTACTTC
TRBJ1-6	.	.	TRBV18	CASSPPRGPNSPLHF	TGTGCCAGCTCACCACCCCGAGGACCTAATTCACCCCTCCACTTT
TRBJ1-1	.	TRBD1	TRBV18	CASSPPTGAETEAFF	TGTGCCAGCTCACCCCCGACAGGGGCGGAAACTGAAGCTTTCTTT
TRBJ2-1	.	.	TRBV18	CASSGTWGNSGEQFF	TGTGCCAGCTCAGGTACGTGGGGAAACAGCGGTGAGCAGTTCTTC
TRBJ2-5	.	TRBD2	TRBV5-1	CASSSDSGGQETQYF	TGCGCCAGCAGCTCGGATAGCGGGGGCCAAGAGACCCAGTACTTC
TRBJ2-7	.	.	TRBV21-1	CASSTPGGRWTNLLDEQYF	TGTGCCAGCAGCACCCCGGGGGGTAGGTGGACTAACCTTTTGGACGAGCAGTACTTC
TRBJ2-3	.	TRBD2	TRBV7-9	CASSPGISGTTDTQYF	TGTGCCAGCAGCCCGGGGATTAGCGGGACCACAGATACGCAGTATTTT
TRBJ2-5	.	.	TRBV27	CASSRQGPSRETQYF	TGTGCCAGCAGTCGTCAGGGGCCTTCGAGGGAGACCCAGTACTTC
TRBJ2-7	.	TRBD2	TRBV7-2	CASSLARTSGTTYEQYF	TGTGCCAGCAGCTTAGCCCGGACTAGCGGGACCACCTACGAGCAGTACTTC
TRBJ2-2	.	.	TRBV11-2	CASSASDTGELFF	TGTGCCAGCAGCGCGTCGGATACCGGGGAGCTGTTTTTT
TRBJ2-2	.	.	TRBV7-9	CASSLIAPNTGELFF	TGTGCCAGCAGCTTAATAGCGCCGAACACCGGGGAGCTGTTTTTT
TRBJ1-6	.	.	TRBV18	CASSPLRGQNSPLHF	TGTGCCAGCTCACCCCTCAGGGGACAAAATTCACCCCTCCACTTT
TRBJ1-2	.	.	TRBV6-5	CASRPAGPNYGYTF	TGTGCCAGCAGGCCCGCGGGGCCCAACTATGGCTACACCTTC
TRBJ2-3	.	.	TRBV30	CAWSRTGTDTQYF	TGTGCCTGGAGTAGGACGGGGACAGATACGCAGTATTTT
TRBJ2-5	once	TRBD1	TRBV25-1	CASSARDRGRETQYF	TGTGCCAGCAGTGCTCGGGACAGGGGGAGAGAGACCCAGTACTTC
TRBJ2-1	.	.	TRBV5-1	CASSLDSHPNNEQFF	TGCGCCAGCAGCCTGGACTCCCACCCGAACAATGAGCAGTTCTTC
TRBJ1-5	.	TRBD1	TRBV5-5	CASSSTDRGQPQHF	TGTGCCAGCAGCTCTACGGACAGGGGTCAGCCCCAGCATTTT
TRBJ1-4	.	TRBD1	TRBV2	CASSGQGKATNEKLFF	TGTGCCAGCAGTGGACAGGGGAAGGCAACTAATGAAAAACTGTTTTTT
TRBJ2-7	.	.	TRBV11-2	CASSLEGISYEQYF	TGTGCCAGCAGCTTAGAGGGGATTTCCTACGAGCAGTACTTC
TRBJ1-1	.	.	TRBV19	CASSISPPGEAFF	TGTGCCAGTAGTATAAGCCCCCCAGGGGAAGCTTTCTTT
TRBJ1-5	.	.	TRBV5-8	CASRRGFDSRVNSNQPQHF	TGTGCCAGCAGAAGAGGATTTGACAGTCGGGTTAATAGCAATCAGCCCCAGCATTTT
TRBJ2-3	.	.	TRBV4-1	CASSRTGSSTDTQYF	TGCGCCAGCAGTCGTACGGGGAGCAGCACAGATACGCAGTATTTT
TRBJ2-1	.	.	TRBV11-1	CASSPDHGPNYEQFF	TGTGCCAGCAGCCCAGATCACGGGCCGAACTACGAGCAGTTCTTC
TRBJ1-4	.	.	TRBV4-1	CASSRPAGTPNEKLFF	TGCGCCAGCAGCCGTCCAGCCGGGACGCCTAATGAAAAACTGTTTTTT
TRBJ2-1	.	.	TRBV7-9	CASSLGIGQFF	TGTGCCAGCAGCTTAGGGATTGGGCAGTTCTTC
TRBJ2-1	.	TRBD1	TRBV5-1	CASSPGQALYNEQFF	TGCGCCAGCAGCCCGGGACAGGCCCTCTACAATGAGCAGTTCTTC
TRBJ1-4	.	TRBD1	TRBV7-2	CASSPGQGFYEKLFF	TGTGCCAGCAGCCCCGGACAGGGGTTCTATGAAAAACTGTTTTTT
TRBJ1-5	.	.	TRBV15	CATSREGVVGNQPQHF	TGTGCCACCAGCAGAGAAGGGGTGGTGGGCAATCAGCCCCAGCATTTT
TRBJ2-2	.	TRBD2	TRBV5-1	CASSLAGGLAGGNTGELFF	TGCGCCAGCAGCTTGGCCGGAGGACTAGCGGGGGGAAACACCGGGGAGCTGTTTTTT
TRBJ2-2	.	.	TRBV11-2	CASTPWGREHGELFF	TGTGCCAGCACCCCGTGGGGGCGGGAGCACGGGGAGCTGTTTTTT
TRBJ2-3	.	TRBD2	TRBV5-4	CASSYGLAASTDTQYF	TGTGCCAGCAGTTATGGACTAGCGGCGAGCACAGATACGCAGTATTTT
TRBJ1-1	.	.	TRBV27	CASSTRTSGNTEAFF	TGTGCCAGCAGTACCCGCACCTCCGGGAACACTGAAGCTTTCTTT
TRBJ2-5	.	TRBD2	TRBV28	CASSWLAGGKETQYF	TGTGCCAGCAGTTGGCTAGCGGGGGGTAAAGAGACCCAGTACTTC